In this sample, the clone carrying this T cell receptor (beta chain) turned up a few times. Its specificity is unknown. V gave up 4 bases and J gave up 8 bases; unmatched junction bases: 13. Germline V gives CDR1 SGHAT, CDR2 FQNNGV. This CDR3 spans 16 amino acids. Individual cDNA molecules in this library carried unique molecular identifiers. In the authors' methods: TCR counts had a median of about 99,000 per sample and spanned 23,224 to 690,600. MiXCR, run by TCRdb on the RACE reads, gives a single entry per CDR3 protein. These V and J calls rely on TCRdb rather than the paper's analysis. The sample contains approximately 84,000 distinct CDR3 sequences, 8.6% of which appear only once. This entry is derived from a study of human T cells and chemical hapten exposure. Study at large: From small differences in pooled library volume came most of the variation in per-sample TCR yields. General study results and limits: TCRs above 1 in 1000 frequency stayed constant with DPC sensitization.

Noted time point: healthy volunteer bleed at 6 weeks. Unfractionated whole blood served as the source for total RNA extraction. The V gene is TRBV11-2, the J gene TRBJ2-1; TRBD1 aligns across 8 bases. The sequence was obtained from a male donor in good health. Some clones in this sample may be carry-over from other donors' samples. Sequencing was performed on whole blood. CDR3 loop: CASSSNEDRDLDEQFF. The DNA of the CDR3 is TGTGCCAGCAGCTCAAACGAGGACAGGGACCTCGATGAGCAGTTCTTC.